Reported below is one TCR beta chain. The source of the sample is a study of blood T cells in healthy people across ages. The CDR3 totals 19 residues. Losses at the gene ends were 3 bases for V and 4 bases for J; bases not matched to a gene: 13. Germline-derived CDR1 and CDR2 are SGHDN and FVKESK. A J-beta primer mix and a sample-barcoded 5' primer were used in a second PCR of roughly 6 to 11 cycles. MiXCR, run by TCRdb on the 5' RACE reads, gives a single entry per CDR3 protein. This sample yields fewer than 800,000 distinct CDR3 sequences, of which about 25% are seen a single time; more than 8.5% belongs to the top ten. Another study also made use of these data, one on T cells of mothers and their children. That work states: Donors were a few healthy Caucasian mothers and their six children. Each mother gave over 10 million TCR beta CDR3 reads; each child, some 3 million.

The clonotype comes from a boy aged 5-17 years in good health. The sequenced material came from blood. This chain uses TRBV14 with TRBJ2-1; 12 nucleotides match TRBD2. The CDR3 nucleotides read TGTGCCAGCAGCCACGGCATCCGGACTAGCGGGAATTCTTACAATGAGCAGTTCTTC. As protein: CASSHGIRTSGNSYNEQFF.